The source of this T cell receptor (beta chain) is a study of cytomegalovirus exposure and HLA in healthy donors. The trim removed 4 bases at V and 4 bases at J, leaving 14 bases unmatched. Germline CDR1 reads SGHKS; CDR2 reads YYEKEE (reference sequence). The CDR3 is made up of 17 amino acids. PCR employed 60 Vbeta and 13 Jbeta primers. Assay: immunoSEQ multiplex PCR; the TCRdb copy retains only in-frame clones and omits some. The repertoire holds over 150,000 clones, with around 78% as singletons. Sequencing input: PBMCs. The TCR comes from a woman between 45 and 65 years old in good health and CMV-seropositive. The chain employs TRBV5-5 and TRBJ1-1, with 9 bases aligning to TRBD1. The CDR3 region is CASSPIFPGQGITEAFF. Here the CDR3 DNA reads TGTGCCAGCAGCCCAATCTTCCCGGGACAGGGTATCACTGAAGCTTTCTTT.